The 21 T cell receptor beta chains reported below all come from one sample, sequenced in a study of CD8 T cells in Susac syndrome (dated by TCRdb to between 2018 and 2020). Library prep was done by the immunoSEQ multiplex PCR assay. RNA was extracted with the RNeasy kit and about 0.5 to 1 ug was reverse transcribed using random hexamers. In-frame beta chains were kept once TCRdb had trimmed the public reads at Q25 with fastp and called clones with MiXCR. Under each unique CDR3 protein, matching rows form one entry showing the most common genes and DNA. The sample table records approximately 220,000 distinct CDR3 sequences; 85% to 95% of these occur just once. The biggest ten clones account for around 0.082% of the sample. The sequencing input was CD4+ T cells from PBMCs. The source of these receptors is a human donor with multiple sclerosis.

This clonotype was seen just once. This chain connects TRBV29-1 to TRBJ2-2; possible D gene TRBD1, 5 bases. CDR1 SQVTM and CDR2 ANQGSEA come from the germline V gene. Trimming cost V 5 bases and J 0 bases, with 10 bases left between them. The length of the CDR3 is 14 residues. The CDR3 sequence: CSVTRQTNTGELFF. The CDR3, as DNA: TGCAGCGTTACTCGACAGACGAACACCGGGGAGCTGTTTTTT.

The chain recombines TRBV12-3 or TRBV12-4 with TRBJ1-5; a weak D match, TRBD1 (5 bases). The length of the CDR3 is 13 residues. The V and J ends lost 5 bases and 9 bases respectively, with 14 bases between them. CDR3 nucleotide sequence: TGTGCCAGCAGTCCCTGGGAGGGGAGGCCCCAGCATTTT. Translating it yields CASSPWEGRPQHF.

The chain combines TRBV30 with TRBJ2-1; TRBD1 matches at 8 bases. The CDR3 length is 15 residues. V lost 4 bases and J lost 0; bases outside the gene matches: 5. Looked up from germline, CDR1 is GTSNPN and CDR2 is SVGIG (reference sequence). CDR3: CAWIRGLSSYNEQFF. CDR3 DNA: TGTGCCTGGATCAGGGGGCTCAGCTCCTACAATGAGCAGTTCTTC.

Here the CDR3 reads CASSLPPETQYF. CDR3 nucleotide sequence: TGTGCCAGCAGTCTCCCACCTGAGACCCAGTACTTC. The gene calls are TRBV12-3 or TRBV12-4 and TRBJ2-5; D is uncertain. This CDR3 has 12 amino acids. V lost 5 bases and J lost 5, with 9 bases in between.

The chain employs TRBV11-1 and TRBJ2-5; D is uncertain. Per the germline V gene, CDR1 is SGHAT and CDR2 is FQDESV (reference sequence). The V gene lost 5 bases and the J gene lost 4 bases, with 8 bases spanning the gap. This CDR3 has 12 amino acids. The CDR3 spells CASSANRETQYF. CDR3 DNA sequence: TGTGCCAGCAGCGCTAACCGAGAGACCCAGTACTTC.

This chain connects TRBV6-5 to TRBJ2-2; no clear D. Per the germline V gene, CDR1 is MNHEY and CDR2 is SVGAGI. This CDR3 has 12 amino acids. Trimming removed 1 base from V and 6 bases from J, with 3 bases in between. CDR3 loop: CASSYFSGELFF. Here the CDR3 DNA reads TGTGCCAGCAGTTACTTTTCCGGGGAGCTGTTTTTT.

This clonotype has only one observation. The chain is built from TRBV3-1 and TRBJ2-4; no firm D call. V was trimmed by 11 bases and J by 0 bases, leaving 11 bases between them. The CDR3 consists of 13 residues. Germline loops: CDR1 LGHDT, CDR2 YNNKEL (reference sequence). CDR3 loop: CASGYLAKNIQYF. In DNA form, the CDR3 reads TGTGCCTCCGGGTACCTAGCCAAAAACATTCAGTACTTC.

The chain employs TRBV30 and TRBJ1-4, with D tentatively TRBD1 (6 bases). The CDR3 extends over 13 amino acids. Per the germline V gene, CDR1 is GTSNPN and CDR2 is SVGIG (reference sequence). The V end was cut by 5 bases, the J end by 7 bases, with 14 bases between. This CDR3 is CAWAGQHGEKLFF. In DNA form, the CDR3 reads TGTGCCTGGGCCGGACAGCACGGTGAAAAACTGTTTTTT. The whole variable domain, remainder taken from reference TRBV30 and TRBJ1-4, is SQTIHQWPATLVQPVGSPLSLECTVEGTSNPNLYWYRQAAGRGLQLLFYSVGIGQISSEVPQNLSASRPQDRQFILSSKKLLLSDSGFYLCAWAGQHGEKLFFGSGTQLSVL.

The V gene is TRBV30, the J gene TRBJ2-5, with TRBD1 matching 7 bases. The CDR3 is 14 amino acids. Germline V gene data show CDR1 as GTSNPN and CDR2 as SVGIG (reference sequence). Trimming cost V 0 bases and J 4 bases; bases outside gene matches: 5. CDR3 DNA sequence: TGTGCCTGGAGTGTACGAGGGGGCTCAGAGACCCAGTACTTC. It codes for CAWSVRGGSETQYF.

The V and J genes are TRBV6-6 and TRBJ2-5, with D unclear. Germline lookup yields CDR1 MNHNY and CDR2 SVGAGI (reference sequence). Trimming left V 5 bases short and J 4 bases short, with 8 bases between. The CDR3 has 12 amino acids. The CDR3 DNA sequence: TGTGCCAGCAGTCCGGCGGCAGAGACCCAGTACTTC. Its protein is CASSPAAETQYF.

This sequence joins TRBV29-1 and TRBJ1-5, with D unresolved. The V gene's germline CDR1 is SQVTM and CDR2 ANQGSEA. Between the trimmed V and J ends, which lost 6 bases and 1 base, there was a span of 13 bases. The CDR3 spans 14 residues. In DNA, the CDR3 is TGCAGCGTGAGGAGGGATGGGAGCAATCAGCCCCAGCATTTT. This gives the protein CSVRRDGSNQPQHF.

This chain links TRBV5-4 with TRBJ2-5; D gene unclear. Looked up from germline, CDR1 is SGHNT and CDR2 is YYREEE (reference sequence). The V end was cut by 4 bases, the J end by 1 base, with 8 bases between. The CDR3 length is 13 residues. The CDR3 nucleotides are TGTGCCAGCAGCCCCAAGGGCCAAGAGACCCAGTACTTC. Translated, it gives CASSPKGQETQYF.

This chain connects TRBV20-1 to TRBJ2-2; the D is unclear. This CDR3 contains 15 residues. Germline V lookup: CDR1 DFQATT, CDR2 SNEGSKA (reference sequence). V was pared by 1 base and J by 4 bases, with 13 bases between. The DNA for the CDR3 is TGCAGTGCTAGAGCCCGTGTGGGCGGCACCGGGGAGCTGTTTTTT. This sequence encodes CSARARVGGTGELFF.

Only one count was recorded for this clonotype. The V and J genes are TRBV29-1 and TRBJ2-4, with 9 bases matching TRBD2. Germline-derived CDR1 and CDR2 are SQVTM and ANQGSEA. Losses at the gene ends were 6 bases for V and 8 bases for J; bases not matched to a gene: 8. The CDR3 totals 13 residues. The CDR3 nucleotides are TGCAGCGTGGGGGGACTAGCTGGTGACATTCAGTACTTC. It yields the protein CSVGGLAGDIQYF.

V gene TRBV3-1 combines with J gene TRBJ1-2; D remains ambiguous. The CDR3 length is 14 residues. Germline V lookup: CDR1 LGHDT, CDR2 YNNKEL (reference sequence). V lost 0 bases and J 4 bases, leaving 9 bases between the germline ends. CDR3 DNA sequence: TGTGCCAGCAGCCAAGATCCTGGATCCTATGGCTACACCTTC. It encodes CASSQDPGSYGYTF.

The chain employs TRBV20-1 and TRBJ2-4; D gene ambiguous. The CDR3 extends over 13 amino acids. CDR1 is DFQATT and CDR2 is SNEGSKA in the germline V gene (reference sequence). V lost 1 base to trimming and J lost 0 bases, with 4 bases between them. CDR3 region: CSARGTAKNIQYF. As DNA, the CDR3 is TGCAGTGCTAGAGGGACAGCCAAAAACATTCAGTACTTC.

This chain joins TRBV11-2 and TRBJ1-5; 7 nucleotides align to TRBD1. The V segment lost 4 bases and the J segment 8 bases; nucleotides outside the gene matches: 5. Germline V gene data show CDR1 as SGHAT and CDR2 as FQNNGV. The CDR3 totals 13 residues. The CDR3 DNA reads TGTGCCAGCAGCTCAGACAGGGACGAGCCCCAGCATTTT. Translated, it gives CASSSDRDEPQHF.

This clonotype appeared a single time. The chain has TRBV9 and TRBJ1-1; D may be TRBD1 (5 bases). The CDR3 has 12 amino acids. V lost 2 bases and J lost 8, with 10 bases in between. Germline V gives CDR1 SGDLS, CDR2 YYNGEE. DNA of the CDR3: TGTGCCAGCAGCGTTACAGGTGGCGAAGCTTTCTTT. Residues: CASSVTGGEAFF.

CDR3 in DNA: TGTGCCAGCAGCGTAGGAGTTGGCGGGGAGCTGTTTTTT. It codes for CASSVGVGGELFF. This chain connects TRBV9 to TRBJ2-2; D unclear. Germline lookup yields CDR1 SGDLS and CDR2 YYNGEE. V was clipped by 0 bases and J by 7 bases, with 7 bases between them. CDR3 length: 13 amino acids.

This chain joins TRBV30 and TRBJ1-1; D gene uncertain. The germline V gene has CDR1 GTSNPN and CDR2 SVGIG (reference sequence). This CDR3 spans 14 amino acids. Trimming pared 3 bases from V and 1 base from J, leaving 12 bases between. In nucleotides, the CDR3 is TGTGCCTGGAGGGGATACACAGCGAACACTGAAGCTTTCTTT. Amino acid sequence: CAWRGYTANTEAFF.

The genes are TRBV24-1 and TRBJ2-3; D is possibly TRBD1 (5 bases). CDR3 length: 12 residues. Trimming took 11 bases from V and 0 from J, leaving 8 bases between them. The germline gives CDR1 KGHDR, CDR2 SFDVKD. The CDR3 protein is CASAGSTDTQYF. The CDR3 DNA is TGTGCCAGCGCAGGGAGCACAGATACGCAGTATTTT.